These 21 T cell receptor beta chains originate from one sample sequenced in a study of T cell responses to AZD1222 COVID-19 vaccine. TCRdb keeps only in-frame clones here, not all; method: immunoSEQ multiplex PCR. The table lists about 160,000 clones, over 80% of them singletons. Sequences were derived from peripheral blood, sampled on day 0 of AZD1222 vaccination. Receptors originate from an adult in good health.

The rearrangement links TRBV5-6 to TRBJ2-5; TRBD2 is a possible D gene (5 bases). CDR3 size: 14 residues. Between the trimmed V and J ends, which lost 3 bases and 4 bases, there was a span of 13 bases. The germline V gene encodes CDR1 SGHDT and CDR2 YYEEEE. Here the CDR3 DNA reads TGTGCCAGCAGCTCACCCGGACTCGGAGAGACCCAGTACTTC. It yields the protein CASSSPGLGETQYF.

The CDR3 sequence: CASSYLGRTFTEAFF. The CDR3 DNA is TGTGCCAGCAGTTATTTGGGCCGAACCTTTACTGAAGCTTTCTTT. V gene TRBV6-5 combines with J gene TRBJ1-1; no clear D. The germline gives CDR1 MNHEY, CDR2 SVGAGI. This CDR3 comprises 15 residues. Trimming stripped 3 bases from V and 5 bases from J, with 16 bases between.

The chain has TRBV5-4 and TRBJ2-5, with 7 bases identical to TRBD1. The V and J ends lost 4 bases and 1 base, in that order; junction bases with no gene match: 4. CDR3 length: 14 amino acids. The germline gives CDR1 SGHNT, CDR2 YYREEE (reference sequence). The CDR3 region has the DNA TGTGCCAGCAGCGCCGGGACAGCCCAAGAGACCCAGTACTTC. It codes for CASSAGTAQETQYF.

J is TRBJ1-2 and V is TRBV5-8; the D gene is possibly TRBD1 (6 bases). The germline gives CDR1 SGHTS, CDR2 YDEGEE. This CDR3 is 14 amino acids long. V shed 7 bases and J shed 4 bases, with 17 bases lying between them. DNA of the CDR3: TGTGCCAGCTGGCACACAAGGGGGATCTATGGCTACACCTTC. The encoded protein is CASWHTRGIYGYTF.

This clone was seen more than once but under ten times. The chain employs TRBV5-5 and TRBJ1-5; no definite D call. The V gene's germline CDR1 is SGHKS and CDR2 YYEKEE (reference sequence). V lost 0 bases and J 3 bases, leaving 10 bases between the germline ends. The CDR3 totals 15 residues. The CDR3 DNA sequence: TGTGCCAGCAGCTTGGCAGGAAACTCCAATCAGCCCCAGCATTTT. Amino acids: CASSLAGNSNQPQHF.

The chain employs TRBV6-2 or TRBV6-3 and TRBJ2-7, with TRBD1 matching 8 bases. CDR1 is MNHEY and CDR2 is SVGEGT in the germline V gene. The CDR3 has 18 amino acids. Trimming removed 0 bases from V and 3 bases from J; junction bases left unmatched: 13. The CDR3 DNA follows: TGTGCCAGCAGTTACTCATTGCTTGGACAGGGAGTAATCTACGAGCAGTACTTC. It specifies CASSYSLLGQGVIYEQYF.

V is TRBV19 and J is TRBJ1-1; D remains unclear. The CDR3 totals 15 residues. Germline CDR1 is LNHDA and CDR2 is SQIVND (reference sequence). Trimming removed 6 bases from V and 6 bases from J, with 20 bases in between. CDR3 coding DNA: TGTGCCAGTAGCACCTATGGGGTCCCTAGGGCTGAAGCTTTCTTT. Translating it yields CASSTYGVPRAEAFF.

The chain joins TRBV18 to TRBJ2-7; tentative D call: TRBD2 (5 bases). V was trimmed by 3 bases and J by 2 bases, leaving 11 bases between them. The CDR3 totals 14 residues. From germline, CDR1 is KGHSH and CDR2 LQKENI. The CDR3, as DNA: TGTGCCAGCTCACCTTCGGGAAACACCTACGAGCAGTACTTC. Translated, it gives CASSPSGNTYEQYF.

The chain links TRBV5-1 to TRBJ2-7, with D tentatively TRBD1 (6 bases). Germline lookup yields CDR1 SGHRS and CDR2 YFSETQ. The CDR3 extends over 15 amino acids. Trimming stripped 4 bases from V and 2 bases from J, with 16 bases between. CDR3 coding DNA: TGCGCCAGCAGCCGGGGTTGGACAGAAACCTACGAGCAGTACTTC. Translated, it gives CASSRGWTETYEQYF.

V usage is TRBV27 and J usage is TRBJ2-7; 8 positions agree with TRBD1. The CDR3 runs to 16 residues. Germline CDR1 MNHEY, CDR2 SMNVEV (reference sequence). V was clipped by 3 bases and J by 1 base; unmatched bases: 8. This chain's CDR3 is CASSFSGQGVSYEQYF. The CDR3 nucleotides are TGTGCCAGCAGTTTCTCAGGACAGGGTGTTTCCTACGAGCAGTACTTC.

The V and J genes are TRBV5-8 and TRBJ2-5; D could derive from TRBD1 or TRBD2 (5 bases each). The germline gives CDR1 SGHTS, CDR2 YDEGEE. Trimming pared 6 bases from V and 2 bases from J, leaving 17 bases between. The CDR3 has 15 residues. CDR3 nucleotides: TGTGCCAGCACCCTGGGACGGGCGGTTCAAGAGACCCAGTACTTC. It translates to CASTLGRAVQETQYF.

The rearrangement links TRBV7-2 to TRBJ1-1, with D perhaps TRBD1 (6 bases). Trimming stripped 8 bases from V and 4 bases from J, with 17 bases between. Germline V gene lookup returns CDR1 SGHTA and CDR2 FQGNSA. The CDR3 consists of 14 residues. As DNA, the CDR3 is TGTGCCAGCGGCGCACAGGGAGGGGGCACTGAAGCTTTCTTT. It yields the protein CASGAQGGGTEAFF.

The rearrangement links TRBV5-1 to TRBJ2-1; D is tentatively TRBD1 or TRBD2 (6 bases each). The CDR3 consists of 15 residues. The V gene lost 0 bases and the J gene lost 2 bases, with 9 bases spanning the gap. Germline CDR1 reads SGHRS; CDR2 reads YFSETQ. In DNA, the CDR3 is TGCGCCAGCAGCTTGGTGGGGGGCACCTACAATGAGCAGTTCTTC. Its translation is CASSLVGGTYNEQFF.

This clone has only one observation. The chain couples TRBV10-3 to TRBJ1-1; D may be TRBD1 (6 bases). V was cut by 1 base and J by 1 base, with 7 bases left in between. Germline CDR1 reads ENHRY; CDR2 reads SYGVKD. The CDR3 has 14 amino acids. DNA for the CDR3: TGTGCCATCAGTGAGTTGACAGGGAACACTGAAGCTTTCTTT. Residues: CAISELTGNTEAFF.

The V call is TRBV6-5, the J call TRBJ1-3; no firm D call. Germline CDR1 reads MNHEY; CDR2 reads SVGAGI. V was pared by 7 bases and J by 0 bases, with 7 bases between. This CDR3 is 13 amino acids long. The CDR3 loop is CASTKSSGNTIYF. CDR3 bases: TGTGCCAGCACCAAGAGCTCTGGAAACACCATATATTTT.

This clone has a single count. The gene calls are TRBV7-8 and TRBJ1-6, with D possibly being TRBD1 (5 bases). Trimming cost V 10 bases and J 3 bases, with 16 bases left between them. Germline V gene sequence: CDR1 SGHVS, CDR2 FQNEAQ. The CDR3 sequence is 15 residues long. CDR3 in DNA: TGTGCCACTCTGATTGGGGGGGGCTATAATTCACCCCTCCACTTT. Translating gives CATLIGGGYNSPLHF.

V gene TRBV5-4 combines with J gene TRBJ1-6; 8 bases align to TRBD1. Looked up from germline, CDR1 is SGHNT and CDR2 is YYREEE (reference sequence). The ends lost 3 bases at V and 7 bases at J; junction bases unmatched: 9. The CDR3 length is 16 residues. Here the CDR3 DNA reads TGTGCCAGCAGCTCGGGAGGACAGGGAGGCAATTCACCCCTCCACTTT. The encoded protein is CASSSGGQGGNSPLHF.

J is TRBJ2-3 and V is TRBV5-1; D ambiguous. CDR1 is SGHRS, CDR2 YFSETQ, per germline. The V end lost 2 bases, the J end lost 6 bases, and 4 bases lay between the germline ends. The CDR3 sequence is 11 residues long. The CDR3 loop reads CASSFEDTQYF. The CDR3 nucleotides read TGCGCCAGCAGCTTTGAGGATACGCAGTATTTT.

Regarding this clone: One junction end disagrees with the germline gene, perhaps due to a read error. The CDR3 spells CASRVVGVGDLGNEQFF. CDR3 sequence (DNA): TGTGCCAGCCGCGTAGTGGGGGTTGGGGATTTGGGCAATGAGCAGTTCTTC. The chain uses TRBV9 and TRBJ2-1; D assignment may be TRBD1 or TRBD2 (5 bases each). The CDR3 runs 17 residues. CDR1 is SGDLS, CDR2 YYNGEE, per germline.

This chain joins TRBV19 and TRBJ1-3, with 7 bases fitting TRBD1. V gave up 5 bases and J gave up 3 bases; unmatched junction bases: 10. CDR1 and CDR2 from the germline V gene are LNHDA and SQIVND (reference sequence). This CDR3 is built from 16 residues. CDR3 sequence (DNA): TGTGCCAGTAGTTTACCACAGGGGTTTGTTGGAAACACCATATATTTT. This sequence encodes CASSLPQGFVGNTIYF.

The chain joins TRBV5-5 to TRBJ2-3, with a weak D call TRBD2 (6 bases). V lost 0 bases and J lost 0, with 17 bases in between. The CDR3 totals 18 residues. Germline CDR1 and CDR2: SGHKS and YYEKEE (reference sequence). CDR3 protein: CASSLGLAGRPSTDTQYF. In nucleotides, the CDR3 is TGTGCCAGCAGCTTGGGTCTGGCGGGGCGGCCGAGCACAGATACGCAGTATTTT.